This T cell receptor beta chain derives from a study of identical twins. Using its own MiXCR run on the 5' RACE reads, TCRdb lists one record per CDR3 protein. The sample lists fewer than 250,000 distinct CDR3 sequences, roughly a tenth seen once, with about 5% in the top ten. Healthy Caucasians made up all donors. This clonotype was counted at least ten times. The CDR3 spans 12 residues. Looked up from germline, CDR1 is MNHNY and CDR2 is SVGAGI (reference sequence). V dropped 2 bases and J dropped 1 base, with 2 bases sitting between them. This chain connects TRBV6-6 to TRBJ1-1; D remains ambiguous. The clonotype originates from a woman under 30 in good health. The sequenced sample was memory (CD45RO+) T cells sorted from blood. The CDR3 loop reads CASSYANTEAFF. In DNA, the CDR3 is TGTGCCAGCAGTTACGCGAACACTGAAGCTTTCTTT.